These 22 T cell receptor beta chains originate from one sample sequenced in a study of blood T cell repertoires in COVID-19. Using immunoSEQ multiplex PCR, the repertoire was profiled, and TCRdb retains in-frame clones only, with some absent. The table lists 200,000 to 300,000 clones, more than 80% of them singletons. Source material: PBMCs or T cells enriched from blood (not recorded which). The receptors here all came from a man between 45 and 60 years old who had been exposed to COVID-19.

This clone appeared a single time. The chain is built from TRBV20-1 and TRBJ2-2; 11 bases are a match to TRBD2. V lost 3 bases and J lost 2; bases outside the gene matches: 5. CDR3 length: 16 amino acids. The germline gives CDR1 DFQATT, CDR2 SNEGSKA (reference sequence). The CDR3 bases are TGCAGTGCTAGTCTTACTAGCGGGGGCAACACCGGGGAGCTGTTTTTT. Encoded protein: CSASLTSGGNTGELFF.

The J gene is TRBJ2-3, the V gene TRBV3-1 (or the pseudogene TRBV3-2); D call uncertain. CDR3 length equals 12 residues. Trimming shortened V by 3 bases and J by 4 bases, and 5 bases separated the two germline ends. Germline assignment: CDR1 LGHDT and CDR2 YNNKEL (reference sequence). This chain's CDR3 is CASSHPPDTQYF. The CDR3 nucleotides read TGTGCCAGCAGCCACCCTCCAGATACGCAGTATTTT.

The chain couples TRBV15 to TRBJ2-7, with D tentatively TRBD2 (5 bases). Trimming took off 1 base at V and 0 bases at J, with 7 bases between the two ends. Germline-derived CDR1 and CDR2 are LNHNV and YYDKDF (reference sequence). The CDR3 is 14 residues long. The CDR3 reads CATSRGGSSYEQYV. In DNA form, the CDR3 reads TGTGCCACCAGCAGAGGAGGGAGCTCCTACGAGCAGTACGTC.

V and J are TRBV18 and TRBJ1-5, with 7 bases matching TRBD1. This CDR3 has 15 residues. V lost 4 bases and J lost 7; bases outside the gene matches: 10. Germline-derived CDR1 and CDR2 are KGHSH and LQKENI. The DNA of the CDR3 is TGTGCCAGCTCACGAACCGGGACAGTGGGCCAGCCCCAGCATTTT. It codes for CASSRTGTVGQPQHF.

This clone showed up just a few times. Here the CDR3 reads CASSLVASGSYEQYV. The CDR3 DNA is TGTGCCAGCAGCTTGGTGGCCTCGGGCTCCTACGAGCAGTACGTC. The genes are TRBV5-5 and TRBJ2-7, with D hard to call. Trimming stripped 0 bases from V and 0 bases from J, with 10 bases between. The germline V gene has CDR1 SGHKS and CDR2 YYEKEE (reference sequence). The CDR3 sequence is 15 residues long.

The chain is built from TRBV19 and TRBJ2-3, with TRBD1 matching over 7 bases. CDR1 and CDR2 from the germline V gene are LNHDA and SQIVND (reference sequence). V lost 6 bases to trimming and J lost 2 bases; unmatched junction nucleotides: 11. CDR3 length: 16 amino acids. CDR3 DNA: TGTGCCAGTAGCTGGGTCAGGGGGTCTCACACAGATACGCAGTATTTT. Residues: CASSWVRGSHTDTQYF.

This rearrangement joins TRBV6-1 to TRBJ1-5, with 12 bases fitting TRBD1. This CDR3 region has 17 residues. Germline V CDR1 and CDR2: MNHNS, SASEGT. Trimming cost V 4 bases and J 6 bases; bases outside gene matches: 10. The CDR3 DNA follows: TGTGCCAGCAGTGCCCGGGACAGGGGGCGCTTTAGTCAGCCCCAGCATTTT. Translation: CASSARDRGRFSQPQHF.

This chain joins TRBV5-1 and TRBJ2-1; the match to TRBD2 covers 10 bases. The V segment lost 2 bases and the J segment 6 bases; nucleotides outside the gene matches: 5. Germline CDR1 reads SGHRS; CDR2 reads YFSETQ. The CDR3 sequence is 15 residues long. CDR3 in DNA: TGCGCCAGCAGCTTAGGACTAGCGGAGATCAATGAGCAGTTCTTC. Translation gives CASSLGLAEINEQFF.

The CDR3: CASSTPGGNFYEQFF. Here the CDR3 DNA reads TGTGCCAGCAGTACTCCTGGCGGGAATTTCTATGAGCAGTTCTTC. This rearrangement joins TRBV6-5 to TRBJ2-1, with TRBD2 as a possible D gene (6 bases). Germline V gene sequence: CDR1 MNHEY, CDR2 SVGAGI. This CDR3 is 15 amino acids long. V lost 5 bases to trimming and J lost 8 bases, with 19 bases between them.

This rearrangement joins TRBV6-2 or TRBV6-3 to TRBJ2-1; 7 bases line up with TRBD1. The germline CDR1 and CDR2 sequences are MNHEY and SVGEGT. CDR3 length: 14 residues. The junction had 8 bases not matched to a gene; V was cut back by 4 bases and J by 8 bases. Written as DNA, the CDR3 is TGTGCCAGCAGTTTCCCCACAGGGGCGTATGAGCAGTTCTTC. Its protein is CASSFPTGAYEQFF.

CDR3 nucleotide sequence: TGCAGCGTCCGGACAGGGCAGGGATACGAGCAGTACTTC. This encodes CSVRTGQGYEQYF. J is TRBJ2-7 and V is TRBV29-1; 8 positions match TRBD1. The germline gives CDR1 SQVTM, CDR2 ANQGSEA. After removal of 6 bases from V and 4 bases from J, the junction contained 8 bases not matched to a gene. The CDR3 length is 13 residues.

The gene calls are TRBV9 and TRBJ2-7; D might be TRBD2 (5 bases). Germline loops: CDR1 SGDLS, CDR2 YYNGEE. The length of the CDR3 is 15 residues. Trimming took off 4 bases at V and 4 bases at J, with 18 bases between the two ends. The CDR3 region is CASSFGDARLYEQYF. The CDR3 DNA sequence: TGTGCCAGCAGCTTCGGGGATGCCAGGCTGTACGAGCAGTACTTC.

The V gene is TRBV4-1, the J gene TRBJ1-2; 10 positions match TRBD1. Trimming cost V 3 bases and J 5 bases; bases outside gene matches: 0. The CDR3 runs to 13 residues. Germline assignment: CDR1 MGHRA and CDR2 YSYEKL. This CDR3 is CASSQGQGYGYTF. CDR3 coding DNA: TGCGCCAGCAGCCAGGGACAGGGGTATGGCTACACCTTC.

The rearrangement uses TRBV19 and TRBJ1-2; D perhaps matches TRBD1 (5 bases). CDR1 LNHDA and CDR2 SQIVND come from the germline V gene (reference sequence). V dropped 5 bases and J dropped 8 bases, with 15 bases sitting between them. The CDR3 consists of 13 residues. CDR3 protein: CASSFSGRVGYTF. The CDR3 DNA sequence: TGTGCCAGTAGTTTCTCAGGCAGGGTCGGCTACACCTTC.

This rearrangement joins TRBV5-5 to TRBJ2-7; no reliable D call. Trimming removed 1 base at V and 2 bases at J, with 10 bases between. Germline V gives CDR1 SGHKS, CDR2 YYEKEE (reference sequence). The length of the CDR3 is 14 residues. The DNA of the CDR3 is TGTGCCAGCAGCTTGTCGGCGAGGCCCTACGAGCAGTACTTC. Translating it yields CASSLSARPYEQYF.

Ten or more counts support this clone. The V gene is TRBV5-1, the J gene TRBJ2-2, with D possibly matching TRBD2 (6 bases). CDR3 length: 15 amino acids. CDR1 SGHRS and CDR2 YFSETQ come from the germline V gene. Trimming took off 1 base at V and 4 bases at J, with 11 bases between the two ends. The DNA for the CDR3 is TGCGCCAGCAGCTTGTCGACTAGTGCCACCGGGGAGCTGTTTTTT. Translating gives CASSLSTSATGELFF.

The rearrangement uses TRBV11-3 and TRBJ2-1; 10 bases line up with TRBD2. The trim removed 2 bases at V and 4 bases at J, leaving 5 bases unmatched. Germline loops: CDR1 SGHNT, CDR2 YENEEA. The CDR3 loop spans 16 amino acids. The CDR3 nucleotides read TGTGCCAGCAGCTTACGAGCGGGGGGGCGATACAATGAGCAGTTCTTC. Translation: CASSLRAGGRYNEQFF.

The rearrangement links TRBV5-1 to TRBJ1-2, with D perhaps matching TRBD1 (6 bases). Trimming stripped 4 bases from V and 8 bases from J, with 18 bases between. The CDR3 contains 14 residues. Germline CDR1 is SGHRS and CDR2 is YFSETQ. The CDR3 DNA reads TGCGCCAGCAGCCCGGGGACCAGGGGTCGAGGCTACACCTTC. Residues: CASSPGTRGRGYTF.

This rearrangement joins TRBV7-6 to TRBJ2-3; D remains unclear. Germline CDR1 SGHVS, CDR2 FNYEAQ. The CDR3 runs 12 residues. Deletions cut 1 base from V and 5 bases from J, with 4 bases between. CDR3 coding DNA: TGTGCCAGCAGCTTAGATCAAGATACGCAGTATTTT. This codes for CASSLDQDTQYF. Full variable domain (missing parts from reference TRBV7-6 and TRBJ2-3): GAGVSQSPRYKVTKRGQDVALRCDPISGHVSLYWYRQALGQGPEFLTYFNYEAQQDKSGLPNDRFSAERPEGSISTLTIQRTEQRDSAMYRCASSLDQDTQYFGPGTRLTVL.

J is TRBJ1-2 and V is TRBV6-5; no clear D gene. V was clipped by 0 bases and J by 4 bases, with 9 bases between them. There are 14 residues in the CDR3. Germline V gene data show CDR1 as MNHEY and CDR2 as SVGAGI. CDR3 in amino acids: CASSYSRSIYGYTF. The CDR3 nucleotides read TGTGCCAGCAGTTACTCGAGGAGTATCTATGGCTACACCTTC.

The chain joins TRBV11-2 to TRBJ2-1; D not resolved. Per the germline V gene, CDR1 is SGHAT and CDR2 is FQNNGV. The V end was cut by 1 base, the J end by 8 bases, with 12 bases between. This CDR3 has 14 residues. DNA of the CDR3: TGTGCCAGCAGCTTAGGTGTAACAACCGATGAGCAGTTCTTC. Translation gives CASSLGVTTDEQFF.

The chain carries TRBV5-1 and TRBJ2-7; D is possibly TRBD1 (6 bases). With 4 bases removed from V and 3 bases from J, the gap between germline ends came to 17 bases. Germline CDR1 and CDR2: SGHRS and YFSETQ. This CDR3 comprises 15 residues. CDR3 protein: CASSEPPGTIYEQYV. The CDR3 bases are TGCGCCAGCAGCGAACCTCCCGGGACAATCTACGAGCAGTACGTC.